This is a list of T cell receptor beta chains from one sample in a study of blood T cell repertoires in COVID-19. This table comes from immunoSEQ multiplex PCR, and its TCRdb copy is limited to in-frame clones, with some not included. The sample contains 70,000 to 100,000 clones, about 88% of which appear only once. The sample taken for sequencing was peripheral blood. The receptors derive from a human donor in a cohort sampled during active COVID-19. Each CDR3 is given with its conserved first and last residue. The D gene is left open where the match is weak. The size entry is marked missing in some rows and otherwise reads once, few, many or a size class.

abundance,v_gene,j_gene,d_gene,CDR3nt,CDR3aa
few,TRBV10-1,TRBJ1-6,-,TGCGCCACCCCGGCGGGGCCCTCCGACTTT,CATPAGPSDF
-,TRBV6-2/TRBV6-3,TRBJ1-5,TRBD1,TGTGCCACCCGCCCGACAGGGATCCGCAATCAGCCCCAGCATTTT,CATRPTGIRNQPQHF
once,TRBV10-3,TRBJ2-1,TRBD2,TGTGCCACCGGGGGGGAGGGCCTCAACAGGAATGAGCAGTTCTTC,CATGGEGLNRNEQFF
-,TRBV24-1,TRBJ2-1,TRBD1,TGTGCCACCAGTGATTACCGTGGGACAGGTCCGCAGTTCTTC,CATSDYRGTGPQFF
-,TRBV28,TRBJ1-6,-,TGTGCCAGCAGTTTGCCAGGGGTATCACCCCTCCACTTT,CASSLPGVSPLHF
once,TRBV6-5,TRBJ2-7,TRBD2,TGTGCCAGCAGTTACCGGGGGGACGGTTACGAGCAGTACTTC,CASSYRGDGYEQYF
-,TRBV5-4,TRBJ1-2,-,TGTGCCAGCAGCTTTGGGCCAGGGTACGGCGGCTACACCTTC,CASSFGPGYGGYTF
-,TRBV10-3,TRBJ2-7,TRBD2,TGTGCCATTCGACCGGGACTAGCGGGAGGGAGGTACGAGCAGTACTTC,CAIRPGLAGGRYEQYF
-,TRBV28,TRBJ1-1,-,TGTGCCAGCAGTACACGCCAGGGGTCCACTGAAGCTTTCTTT,CASSTRQGSTEAFF
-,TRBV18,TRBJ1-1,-,TGTGCCAGCTCACCGACAGTTAGTGCTGAAGCTTTCTTT,CASSPTVSAEAFF
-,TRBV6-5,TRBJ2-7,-,TGTGCCAGCAGTCGGGGACTGGAGGCCTACGAGCAGTACTTC,CASSRGLEAYEQYF
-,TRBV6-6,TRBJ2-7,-,TGTGCCAGCAGTTACTCGATTGTCAGGGACGAGCAGTACTTC,CASSYSIVRDEQYF
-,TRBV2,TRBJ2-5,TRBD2,TGTGCCAGCCCGAAAGGAGGACTAGCGGGGAAGAAGACCCAGTACTTC,CASPKGGLAGKKTQYF
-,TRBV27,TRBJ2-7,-,TGTGCCAGCAGTCTATCCGACACTCTTCACGAGCAGTACTTC,CASSLSDTLHEQYF
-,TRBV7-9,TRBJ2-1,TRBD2,TGTGCCAGCAGCCAAAGCGGGGGCTACAATGAGCAGTTCTTC,CASSQSGGYNEQFF
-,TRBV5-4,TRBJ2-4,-,TGTGCCAGCAGCTCGTTGGGGGGACAGCCAGAAGGAGGAAACATTCAGTACTTC,CASSSLGGQPEGGNIQYF
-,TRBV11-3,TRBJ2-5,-,TGTGCCAGCAGCCCTAGCGCGCAAGAGACCCAGTACTTC,CASSPSAQETQYF
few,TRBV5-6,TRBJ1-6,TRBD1,TGTGCCAGCAGCACCGGGACAGGGGCGTATAATTCACCCCTCCACTTT,CASSTGTGAYNSPLHF
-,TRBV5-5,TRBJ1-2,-,TGTGCCAGCAGCTCAGACCCCGGGGACTATGGCTACACCTTC,CASSSDPGDYGYTF
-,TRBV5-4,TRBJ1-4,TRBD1,TGTGCCAGCAGCTTAGCGGGACAGGGAGGGGAAAAACTGTTTTTT,CASSLAGQGGEKLFF
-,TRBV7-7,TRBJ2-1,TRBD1,TGTGCCAGCAGCCCTCAGGGGGCCTACAATGAGCAGTTCTTC,CASSPQGAYNEQFF
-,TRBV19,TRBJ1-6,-,TGTGCCAGTGAACCGGGACAATCTTCACCCCTCCACTTT,CASEPGQSSPLHF
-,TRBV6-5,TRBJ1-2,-,TGTGCCAGCAGTTACGGGCAGTCTCTTGGCTACACCTTC,CASSYGQSLGYTF